A selection of T cell receptor beta chains follows, all from one sample in a study of shared clonotypes between healthy human individuals. Measured with immunoSEQ multiplex PCR; TCRdb has only the in-frame clones, and not every one. Seen here are 780,000 or so clones, 72% observed once, and the top ten hold more than 1.5%. The source material was memory CD4+ T cells sorted from blood. All receptors derive from a woman aged 25 to 39 in good health. Each CDR3 is given with its conserved first and last residue. Fields, in order: J gene, D gene, V gene, clone size, CDR3 protein, CDR3 DNA. A D gene is named only where the DNA matches it firmly. Clone sizes are given selectively: once, few, many, or a class where the clone is expanded.

TRBJ2-3 - TRBV18 - CASSRLVGVKDTQYF TGTGCCAGCTCACGGTTGGTGGGAGTCAAGGATACGCAGTATTTT
TRBJ2-3 - TRBV7-3 - CASSLGPPADTQYF TGTGCCAGCAGCCTCGGGCCCCCTGCAGATACGCAGTATTTT
TRBJ2-1 - TRBV10-2 many CASSSRSINEQFF TGCGCCAGCAGTAGTAGGTCCATCAATGAGCAGTTCTTC
TRBJ2-2 TRBD1 TRBV28 - CASSATGAVTGELFF TGTGCCAGCAGTGCGACAGGGGCGGTTACCGGGGAGCTGTTTTTT
TRBJ2-7 TRBD2 TRBV9 - CASSVGAGGAYEQYF TGTGCCAGCAGCGTAGGAGCGGGAGGTGCCTACGAGCAGTACTTC
TRBJ2-5 - TRBV18 - CASSPGQQETQYF TGTGCCAGCTCACCTGGGCAACAAGAGACCCAGTACTTC
TRBJ2-5 TRBD2 TRBV6-6 - CASSPGTSGKQQYF TGTGCCAGCAGTCCTGGGACTAGCGGGAAGCAGCAGTACTTC
TRBJ1-2 - TRBV5-1 once CASSFSKGDYGYTF TGCGCCAGCAGCTTTTCCAAGGGTGACTATGGCTACACCTTC
TRBJ2-1 - TRBV11-2 - CASSVGNSNNEQFF TGTGCCAGCAGCGTTGGGAATAGTAACAATGAGCAGTTCTTC
TRBJ1-5 - TRBV19 - CASSMGRVQPQHF TGTGCCAGTAGTATGGGCAGGGTACAGCCCCAGCATTTT
TRBJ1-2 - TRBV29-1 many CSVERPYGYTF TGCAGCGTTGAAAGGCCTTATGGCTACACCTTC
TRBJ2-5 TRBD2 TRBV6-5 many CASSPGTSGQETQYF TGTGCCAGCAGTCCCGGGACTAGCGGCCAAGAGACCCAGTACTTC
TRBJ1-2 - TRBV29-1 - CSVETDRYGYTF TGCAGCGTTGAGACAGATCGATATGGCTACACCTTC
TRBJ2-1 TRBD1 TRBV9 few CASSGDREFGEQFF TGTGCCAGCAGCGGGGACAGGGAGTTCGGTGAGCAGTTCTTC
TRBJ2-7 - TRBV27 - CASSRTVLSSYEQYF TGTGCCAGCAGTCGGACAGTCCTCAGCTCCTACGAGCAGTACTTC
TRBJ2-3 - TRBV18 - CASSAWTVGTSTDTQYF TGTGCCAGCTCAGCCTGGACAGTGGGAACAAGCACAGATACGCAGTATTTT
TRBJ1-1 - TRBV19 - CASSIGSPLTDTEAFF TGTGCCAGTAGTATAGGCTCCCCGCTGACAGACACTGAAGCTTTCTTT
TRBJ2-7 TRBD2 TRBV30 - CAWSPGGFSYEQYF TGTGCCTGGAGCCCCGGGGGGTTTTCATACGAGCAGTACTTC